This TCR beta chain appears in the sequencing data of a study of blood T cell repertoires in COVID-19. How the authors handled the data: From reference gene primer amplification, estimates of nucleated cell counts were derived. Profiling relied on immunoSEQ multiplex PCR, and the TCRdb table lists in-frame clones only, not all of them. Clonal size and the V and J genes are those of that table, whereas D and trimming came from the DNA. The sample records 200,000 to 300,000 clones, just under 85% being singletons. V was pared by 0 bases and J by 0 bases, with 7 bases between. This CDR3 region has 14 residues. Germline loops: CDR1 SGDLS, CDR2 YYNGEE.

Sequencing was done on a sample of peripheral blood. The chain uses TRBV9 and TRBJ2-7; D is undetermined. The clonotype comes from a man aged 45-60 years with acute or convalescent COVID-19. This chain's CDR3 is CASSVGDLSYEQYF. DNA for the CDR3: TGTGCCAGCAGCGTAGGAGATCTCTCCTACGAGCAGTACTTC. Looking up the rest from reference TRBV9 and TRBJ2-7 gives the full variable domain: DSGVTQTPKHLITATGQRVTLRCSPRSGDLSVYWYQQSLDQGLQFLIQYYNGEERAKGNILERFSAQQFPDLHSELNLSSLELGDSALYFCASSVGDLSYEQYFGPGTRLTVT.